This T cell receptor beta chain was sequenced in a study of Graves' ophthalmopathy and Graves' hyperthyroidism. A note on this clonotype: What it binds is unknown.

The V end lost 7 bases, the J end lost 5 bases, and 5 bases lay between the germline ends. CDR3 length: 10 amino acids. Germline V gene lookup returns CDR1 LGHDT and CDR2 YNNKEL (reference sequence). Scientists amplified the TCR beta CDR3 regions from RNA transcripts. An opening RT-PCR round employed HTBI primers and preceded a second-round multiplex PCR. Using its own MiXCR run on the multiplex PCR reads, TCRdb lists one record per CDR3 protein. The table shows around 1,000,000 distinct CDR3 sequences, with 36% occurring only once. Study findings and constraints: This model predicted ophthalmopathy progression (sensitivity 60% to 71%, specificity roughly 72%).

The chain carries TRBV3-1 and TRBJ1-2; no reliable D call. This receptor was taken from an adult man with Graves' hyperthyroidism. Sequenced input: peripheral blood or thyroid tissue (not recorded which). Here the CDR3 DNA reads TGTGCCAGCACTATTTATGGCTACACCTTC. As protein: CASTIYGYTF.